Listed below are T cell receptor beta chains from one sample, sequenced in a study of cytomegalovirus exposure and HLA in healthy donors. Only in-frame clones appear in the TCRdb table, and some are missing; sequencing was by immunoSEQ multiplex PCR. The table records under 110,000 clones, under 85% of them present only once. The specimen was PBMCs. The receptor set was obtained from a woman in her 40s in good health and CMV-seronegative. CDR3s leave out the opening cysteine and the closing phenylalanine or tryptophan. A D gene is named only where the DNA matches it firmly.

D gene: TRBD1; V gene: TRBV5-1; CDR3 protein: ASGGQDFSGANVLT
D gene: TRBD2; V gene: TRBV7-9; CDR3 protein: ASRGRVAGTRDEQF
D gene: TRBD2; V gene: TRBV6-5; CDR3 protein: ASSYSGSTDTQY
D gene: TRBD1; V gene: TRBV30; CDR3 protein: AWGRWGQGDQPQH
D gene: TRBD1; V gene: TRBV6-6; CDR3 protein: ATVRTGDYGYT
D gene: TRBD1; V gene: TRBV11-2; CDR3 protein: ASSSQGANTEAF
D gene: NA; V gene: TRBV19; CDR3 protein: ASRDILGNQPQH
D gene: TRBD2; V gene: TRBV18; CDR3 protein: ASSPQQALAGLSSYEQY
D gene: TRBD2; V gene: TRBV6-1; CDR3 protein: ASTQWTSGSYEQY
D gene: NA; V gene: TRBV7-2; CDR3 protein: ASSHSGDEQY
D gene: NA; V gene: TRBV7-9; CDR3 protein: ASSLPQGRAEAF
D gene: NA; V gene: TRBV5-1; CDR3 protein: ASSLYGGVSTDTQY
D gene: NA; V gene: TRBV29-1; CDR3 protein: SGRGISTDTQY